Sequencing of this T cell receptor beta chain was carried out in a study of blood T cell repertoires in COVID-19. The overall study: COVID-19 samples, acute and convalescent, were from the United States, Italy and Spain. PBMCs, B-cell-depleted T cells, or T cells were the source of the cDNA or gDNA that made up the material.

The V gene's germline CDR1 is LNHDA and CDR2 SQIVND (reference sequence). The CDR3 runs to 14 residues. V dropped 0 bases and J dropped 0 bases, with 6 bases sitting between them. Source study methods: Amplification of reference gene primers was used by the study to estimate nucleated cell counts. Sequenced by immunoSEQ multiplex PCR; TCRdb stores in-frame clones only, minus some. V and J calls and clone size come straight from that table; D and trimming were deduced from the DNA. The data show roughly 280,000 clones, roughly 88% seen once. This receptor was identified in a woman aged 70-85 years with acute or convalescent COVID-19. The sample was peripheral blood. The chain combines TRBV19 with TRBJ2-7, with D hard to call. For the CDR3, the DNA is TGTGCCAGTAGTATAGATACTGTCTCCTACGAGCAGTACTTC. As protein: CASSIDTVSYEQYF. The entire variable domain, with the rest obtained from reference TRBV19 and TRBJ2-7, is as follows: DGGITQSPKYLFRKEGQNVTLSCEQNLNHDAMYWYRQDPGQGLRLIYYSQIVNDFQKGDIAEGYSVSREKKESFPLTVTSAQKNPTAFYLCASSIDTVSYEQYFGPGTRLTVT.